This T cell receptor (beta chain) was observed in a study of tumor and adjacent non-tumor tissue in lung cancer. Study information: There were 12 adenocarcinoma, a couple of squamous cell carcinoma and 1 small cell lung cancer cases. Patients were aged about 30 to 76, roughly 9 men and 4 to 6 women, stage I to III. Findings of the study overall: Compared with tumor, normal lung showed significantly lower TCR diversity.

About this clonotype: The antigen is undetermined. It is likely a read error, because the conserved phenylalanine at the end of the CDR3 is missing.

Three rounds of nested PCR, following a modified ARM-PCR protocol, produced the TCRbeta library. MiXCR was run by TCRdb on the multiplex PCR reads, yielding one entry per CDR3 protein. Among 98,000 or so distinct CDR3 sequences listed, more than 80% were seen once. CDR3 length: 14 residues. The germline V gene encodes CDR1 MNHNY and CDR2 SVGAGI (reference sequence). This sample's RNA came from whole unsorted tissue. Distant lung tissue was collected more than 3 cm away from the tumor edge. Between August and November 2014, newly diagnosed, chemotherapy-naive lung cancer patients underwent thoracic surgery in China.

The sequence derives from a man aged 55 to 69 with small cell lung cancer. This rearrangement joins TRBV6-6 to TRBJ1-3; 9 bases are shared with TRBD1. Sequenced input: distant non-tumor lung tissue. The CDR3 DNA reads TGTGCCAGTAGTTCTTCGGGACAGGGTCGAACCATATATCTT. It yields the protein CASSSSGQGRTIYL.